These 7 T cell receptor beta chains were sequenced from one sample in a study of blood T cell repertoires in COVID-19. Data came from immunoSEQ multiplex PCR; TCRdb stores just in-frame clones and leaves some out. The data hold 400,000 to 450,000 clones, with 86% observed a single time. Specimen: peripheral blood. The receptors stem from a woman in her 30s with active or convalescent COVID-19.

CDR3 region: CASSTTGPISGNTIYF. CDR3 bases: TGCGCCAGCAGCACGACAGGGCCGATCTCTGGAAACACCATATATTTT. The V and J genes are TRBV5-1 and TRBJ1-3; 7 bases map to TRBD1. This CDR3 region has 16 residues. V gave up 4 bases and J gave up 0 bases; unmatched junction bases: 7. CDR1 is SGHRS and CDR2 is YFSETQ in the germline V gene.

The gene calls are TRBV15 and TRBJ2-7, with 11 bases fitting TRBD2. V trimming: 0 bases; J trimming: 0 bases; junction bases outside the gene matches: 4. This CDR3 contains 17 residues. CDR1 and CDR2 from the germline V gene are LNHNV and YYDKDF (reference sequence). CDR3 in amino acids: CATSRDSTSGSSYEQYF. CDR3 bases: TGTGCCACCAGCAGAGATTCTACTAGCGGGAGCTCCTACGAGCAGTACTTC. The entire variable domain, with the rest obtained from reference TRBV15 and TRBJ2-7, is as follows: DAMVIQNPRYQVTQFGKPVTLSCSQTLNHNVMYWYQQKSSQAPKLLFHYYDKDFNNEADTPDNFQSRRPNTSFCFLDIRSPGLGDTAMYLCATSRDSTSGSSYEQYFGPGTRLTVT.

The V gene is TRBV19, the J gene TRBJ2-2; 10 bases align to TRBD1. There are 15 residues in the CDR3. V lost 1 base and J lost 4; bases outside the gene matches: 0. Germline lookup yields CDR1 LNHDA and CDR2 SQIVND (reference sequence). In DNA, the CDR3 is TGTGCCAGTAGTATAGGGACAGGGGGCACCGGGGAGCTGTTTTTT. This translates into CASSIGTGGTGELFF.

The gene calls are TRBV13 and TRBJ1-6; TRBD1 matches at 7 bases. V was clipped by 5 bases and J by 9 bases; unmatched bases: 4. Germline CDR1 PRHDT, CDR2 FYEKMQ (reference sequence). There are 13 residues in the CDR3. CDR3 in DNA: TGTGCCAGCAGCGAAGACAGGGCTTCACCCCTCCACTTT. Its protein product is CASSEDRASPLHF.

V usage is TRBV2 and J usage is TRBJ1-4; no clear D. The V gene lost 7 bases and the J gene lost 1 base, with 19 bases spanning the gap. The CDR3 sequence is 17 residues long. The V gene's germline CDR1 is SNHLY and CDR2 FYNNEI. CDR3 residues: CASTEVVIKGTNEKLFF. The CDR3 DNA reads TGTGCCAGCACCGAGGTGGTTATTAAAGGAACTAATGAAAAACTGTTTTTT.

The V and J genes are TRBV7-6 and TRBJ1-4, with 7 bases aligning to TRBD1. The germline CDR1 and CDR2 sequences are SGHVS and FNYEAQ. The ends lost 0 bases at V and 7 bases at J; junction bases unmatched: 8. This CDR3 spans 16 amino acids. The CDR3 loop reads CASSLARGQSGEKLFF. CDR3 bases: TGTGCCAGCAGCTTAGCCAGGGGACAGTCTGGTGAAAAACTGTTTTTT.

This clone was counted between two and nine times. CDR3 sequence (DNA): TGTGCCAGCGGATTCTCGGGACACCGGAACTCTAACTATGGCTACACCTTC. Its translation is CASGFSGHRNSNYGYTF. The chain couples TRBV6-4 to TRBJ1-2, with D possibly matching TRBD1 (6 bases). CDR1 and CDR2 (germline): MRHNA, SNTAGT. V gave up 8 bases and J gave up 0 bases, with 22 bases separating them. The CDR3 consists of 17 residues.